The 12 T cell receptor beta chains listed next were all sequenced from one sample in a study of shared clonotypes between healthy human individuals. Only in-frame clones appear in the TCRdb table, and some are missing; sequencing was by immunoSEQ multiplex PCR. The sample gives about 2.4 million clones, around 90% of which show up once; about 0.13% is in the top ten. The sequenced sample consisted of naive CD4+ T cells sorted from blood. Regarding subset: CD45RA+ positively selected. All receptors come from a man between 18 and 29 years old in good health.

The J gene is TRBJ2-7, the V gene TRBV28; no firm D call. Per the germline V gene, CDR1 is MDHEN and CDR2 is SYDVKM. Trimming cost V 3 bases and J 7 bases, with 10 bases left between them. The CDR3 runs to 12 residues. The CDR3 sequence is CASSFQAREQYF. The CDR3 DNA is TGTGCCAGCAGTTTTCAAGCGCGGGAGCAGTACTTC.

CDR3 DNA: TGCGCCAGCAGCTTGGCGGGTACAGGGGGCTATAATTCACCCCTCCACTTT. Its translation is CASSLAGTGGYNSPLHF. The chain carries TRBV5-1 and TRBJ1-6, with TRBD1 identical over 8 bases. This CDR3 is built from 17 residues. V dropped 0 bases and J dropped 3; count of bases not matched to a gene: 5. Germline V CDR1 and CDR2: SGHRS, YFSETQ.

The chain carries TRBV2 and TRBJ1-5; TRBD1 agrees at 7 bases. V was pared by 7 bases and J by 7 bases, with 13 bases of the junction left unmatched. CDR1 and CDR2 from the germline V gene are SNHLY and FYNNEI. CDR3 length equals 15 residues. This chain's CDR3 is CASTYNSGGNQPQHF. The CDR3, as DNA: TGTGCCAGCACCTACAATTCAGGGGGTAACCAGCCCCAGCATTTT.

The V and J genes are TRBV7-2 and TRBJ2-2; D is ambiguous. Trimming took off 6 bases at V and 6 bases at J, with 14 bases between the two ends. The CDR3 is 14 amino acids. Germline values: CDR1 SGHTA, CDR2 FQGNSA. Here the CDR3 reads CASRSSSISGELFF. CDR3 coding DNA: TGTGCCAGCAGATCAAGCTCGATCTCCGGGGAGCTGTTTTTT.

This clone was observed a few times. One base away lies a much larger clone, so this may be a sequencing read error. The CDR3 DNA reads as TGTGCCAGCAGCTTTGACCTGAACACTGAAGCTTTCTTT. It specifies CASSFDLNTEAFF. This chain links TRBV9 with TRBJ1-1; D gene uncertain. Germline lookup yields CDR1 SGDLS and CDR2 YYNGEE. This CDR3 has 13 residues. Trimming pared 4 bases from V and 0 bases from J, leaving 7 bases between. The entire variable domain, with the rest obtained from reference TRBV9 and TRBJ1-1, is as follows: DSGVTQTPKHLITATGQRVTLRCSPRSGDLSVYWYQQSLDQGLQFLIQYYNGEERAKGNILERFSAQQFPDLHSELNLSSLELGDSALYFCASSFDLNTEAFFGQGTRLTVV.

This clone has a single count. The chain recombines TRBV6-1 with TRBJ2-7; D not certain. Trimming shortened V by 0 bases and J by 2 bases, and 11 bases separated the two germline ends. The CDR3 has 15 residues. Looked up from germline, CDR1 is MNHNS and CDR2 is SASEGT. CDR3 bases: TGTGCCAGCAGTGAAGCAATCACTATACCCTACGAGCAGTACTTC. Its translation is CASSEAITIPYEQYF.

This CDR3 is CASSPESTDTQYF. CDR3 sequence (DNA): TGTGCCAGCAGCCCAGAATCCACAGATACGCAGTATTTT. This sequence joins TRBV5-4 and TRBJ2-3; D remains unclear. Germline CDR1 and CDR2: SGHNT and YYREEE (reference sequence). The V end was cut by 4 bases, the J end by 2 bases, with 8 bases between. There are 13 residues in the CDR3.

This clone was seen a single time. The chain joins TRBV9 to TRBJ1-4; D is ambiguous. V was cut by 7 bases and J by 4 bases, with 11 bases left in between. The germline CDR1 and CDR2 sequences are SGDLS and YYNGEE. The CDR3 contains 13 residues. The CDR3 DNA sequence: TGTGCCAGCTCCGGCGGCCTTAATGAAAAACTGTTTTTT. It is translated as CASSGGLNEKLFF.

This clone was seen only once. This CDR3 reads CATQTRGGVAGELFF. Written as DNA, the CDR3 is TGTGCCACCCAGACGCGGGGGGGAGTCGCCGGGGAGCTGTTTTTT. The chain combines TRBV5-4 with TRBJ2-2; 9 nucleotides match TRBD2. V was clipped by 9 bases and J by 6 bases; unmatched bases: 12. Germline CDR1 reads SGHNT; CDR2 reads YYREEE (reference sequence). The CDR3 consists of 15 residues.

The chain links TRBV7-6 to TRBJ2-2, with 8 bases fitting TRBD1. Looked up from germline, CDR1 is SGHVS and CDR2 is FNYEAQ. V shed 5 bases, J shed 0 bases, and the junction held 5 bases outside the gene matches. The CDR3 runs 16 residues. The CDR3 spells CASSPLQGANTGELFF. In DNA form, the CDR3 reads TGTGCCAGCAGCCCTCTACAGGGGGCGAACACCGGGGAGCTGTTTTTT.

The rearrangement uses TRBV19 and TRBJ2-6; D is unresolved. Trimming removed 3 bases at V and 0 bases at J, with 9 bases between. The CDR3 consists of 16 residues. Germline lookup yields CDR1 LNHDA and CDR2 SQIVND (reference sequence). The CDR3 loop reads CASSIRTVSGANVLTF. The CDR3 DNA sequence: TGTGCCAGTAGTATTAGGACGGTCTCTGGGGCCAACGTCCTGACTTTC.

This chain links TRBV19 with TRBJ1-1, with TRBD1 identical over 7 bases. V lost 5 bases, J lost 3 bases, and 9 bases stayed unmatched. Germline-derived CDR1 and CDR2 are LNHDA and SQIVND (reference sequence). This CDR3 region has 15 residues. In nucleotides, the CDR3 is TGTGCCAGTAGTCGGGGGACAGCGGGCGACACTGAAGCTTTCTTT. Translation gives CASSRGTAGDTEAFF.